This TCR beta chain comes out of a study of blood T cells in healthy people across ages. Comment on this clonotype: Its specificity is unknown.

Trimming removed 3 bases from V and 4 bases from J; junction bases left unmatched: 15. Germline V CDR1 and CDR2: SGHTA, FQGNSA. The CDR3 is made up of 18 amino acids. Primers used in a second PCR of roughly 7 to 12 cycles were a sample-barcoded 5' primer and a J-beta primer mix. In TCRdb, the 5' RACE reads were re-called with MiXCR into one record per CDR3 protein. The repertoire holds under 800,000 distinct CDR3 sequences, with roughly 45% as singletons. Overall study findings and caveats: There was no known CMV status for donors, so expanded clonotype changes were possibly confounded. It was held that the diversity estimates obtained from one million T cells were underestimates. Fewer expanded clones and more diversity marked long-lived versus aged donors.

The sample was blood. The sequence derives from a woman in her sixties or seventies in good health. This chain links TRBV7-2 with TRBJ2-7, with 10 nucleotides matching TRBD2. The DNA of the CDR3 is TGTGCCAGCAGCTTCCTTGTCCCTTCTAGCGGGAGTAAATACGAGCAGTACTTC. It yields the protein CASSFLVPSSGSKYEQYF. The full variable domain, in which reference TRBV7-2 and TRBJ2-7 provide the parts outside the CDR3, is GAGVSQSPSNKVTEKGKDVELRCDPISGHTALYWYRQSLGQGLEFLIYFQGNSAPDKSGLPSDRFSAERTGGSVSTLTIQRTQQEDSAVYLCASSFLVPSSGSKYEQYFGPGTRLTVT.